Presented here are 25 T cell receptor beta chains from one specimen sequenced in a study of cytomegalovirus exposure and HLA in healthy donors. Assay: immunoSEQ multiplex PCR; the TCRdb copy retains only in-frame clones and omits some. Here the sample spans about 150,000 clones, 94% being singletons. Sequencing was done on a sample of PBMCs. These receptors all come from a man aged 18 to 30 in good health and CMV-seropositive.

This CDR3 is CASSLAGGRTGELFF. CDR3 bases: TGTGCCAGCAGCTTAGCAGGGGGCAGGACCGGGGAGCTGTTTTTT. The genes are TRBV11-1 and TRBJ2-2; 7 bases are shared with TRBD1. The CDR3 extends over 15 amino acids. The trim removed 0 bases at V and 5 bases at J, leaving 3 bases unmatched. Germline lookup yields CDR1 SGHAT and CDR2 FQDESV (reference sequence).

The rearrangement joins TRBV6-5 to TRBJ1-1, with D possibly being TRBD1 (5 bases). Germline values: CDR1 MNHEY, CDR2 SVGAGI. This CDR3 comprises 14 residues. V was shortened by 5 bases and J by 1 base, with 11 bases between the two germline ends. The CDR3 here is CASSRGHGNTEAFF. As DNA, the CDR3 is TGTGCCAGCAGTCGTGGACACGGGAACACTGAAGCTTTCTTT.

The chain joins TRBV6-5 to TRBJ1-2; D unclear. The ends were cut back, 2 bases at V and 2 bases at J, with 15 bases in the middle. Germline CDR1 reads MNHEY; CDR2 reads SVGAGI. The CDR3 covers 16 residues. This CDR3 is CASSYPWEGANYGYTF. The DNA of the CDR3 is TGTGCCAGCAGTTACCCGTGGGAGGGTGCCAACTATGGCTACACCTTC.

The rearrangement links TRBV14 to TRBJ2-7; 7 bases agree with TRBD1. This CDR3 has 14 amino acids. Looked up from germline, CDR1 is SGHDN and CDR2 is FVKESK. V lost 3 bases, J lost 1 base, and 3 bases stayed unmatched. The CDR3 sequence: CASSQPGQSYEQYF. The CDR3 DNA sequence: TGTGCCAGCAGCCAGCCGGGACAGTCCTACGAGCAGTACTTC.

The chain joins TRBV29-1 to TRBJ1-4, with D perhaps matching TRBD1 (5 bases). The CDR3 extends over 14 amino acids. CDR1 SQVTM and CDR2 ANQGSEA come from the germline V gene. V was shortened by 4 bases and J by 6 bases, with 15 bases between the two germline ends. The CDR3 DNA is TGCAGCGTTGTTCGGGGGGTTGGGGATGAAAAACTGTTTTTT. This translates into CSVVRGVGDEKLFF.

The chain uses TRBV30 and TRBJ1-2; D is possibly TRBD1 (6 bases). The germline CDR1 and CDR2 sequences are GTSNPN and SVGIG (reference sequence). V lost 0 bases and J 4 bases, leaving 9 bases between the germline ends. This CDR3 is 13 amino acids long. This CDR3 is CAWSVGQPYGYTF. CDR3 sequence (DNA): TGTGCCTGGAGTGTCGGACAGCCCTATGGCTACACCTTC.

This chain links TRBV18 with TRBJ2-2; D is perhaps TRBD2 (5 bases). V lost 1 base and J lost 1, with 10 bases in between. Germline V gene lookup returns CDR1 KGHSH and CDR2 LQKENI. The CDR3 contains 16 residues. The CDR3, as DNA: TGTGCCAGCTCACCACAGACCAGCGGGAACACCGGGGAGCTGTTTTTT. Protein: CASSPQTSGNTGELFF.

V usage is TRBV25-1 and J usage is TRBJ2-2; a weak D match, TRBD2 (6 bases). The germline V gene encodes CDR1 MGHDK and CDR2 SYGVNS. The V and J ends lost 8 bases and 5 bases respectively, with 24 bases between them. The CDR3 length is 17 residues. Written as DNA, the CDR3 is TGTGCCAGCGGGCCCGGGAGTCTCTCAAGAGGGACCGGGGAGCTGTTTTTT. This codes for CASGPGSLSRGTGELFF.

The chain is built from TRBV10-3 and TRBJ2-5; TRBD2 is a possible D gene (6 bases). This CDR3 has 15 amino acids. Germline CDR1 is ENHRY and CDR2 is SYGVKD. Trimming removed 4 bases from V and 4 bases from J, with 16 bases in between. CDR3 region: CAISVLPGEAETQYF. The CDR3 nucleotides are TGTGCCATCAGTGTTCTGCCGGGAGAAGCAGAGACCCAGTACTTC.

This sequence joins TRBV5-5 and TRBJ2-7; tentative D call: TRBD2 (5 bases). V dropped 0 bases and J dropped 6 bases, with 10 bases sitting between them. Germline V gene lookup returns CDR1 SGHKS and CDR2 YYEKEE (reference sequence). This CDR3 is 13 amino acids long. The DNA of the CDR3 is TGTGCCAGCAGCTTGGAACGGGATACCGAGCAGTACTTC. Translating gives CASSLERDTEQYF.

The chain uses TRBV2 and TRBJ2-3; weak D call: TRBD1 (5 bases). The CDR3 is made up of 12 amino acids. Deletions cut 5 bases from V and 10 bases from J, with 13 bases between. The germline V gene has CDR1 SNHLY and CDR2 FYNNEI. CDR3 coding DNA: TGTGCCAGCAGTTCCGACAGCGCCTCGCAGTATTTT. It is translated as CASSSDSASQYF. The whole variable domain, remainder taken from reference TRBV2 and TRBJ2-3, is EPEVTQTPSHQVTQMGQEVILRCVPISNHLYFYWYRQILGQKVEFLVSFYNNEISEKSEIFDDQFSVERPDGSNFTLKIRSTKLEDSAMYFCASSSDSASQYFGPGTRLTVL.

The chain uses TRBV2 and TRBJ2-1; TRBD2 aligns across 14 bases. This CDR3 region has 15 residues. Losses at the gene ends were 6 bases for V and 7 bases for J; bases not matched to a gene: 5. Germline V gene lookup returns CDR1 SNHLY and CDR2 FYNNEI. CDR3 residues: CASSVGLAGANEQFF. The CDR3 nucleotides read TGTGCCAGCAGCGTGGGACTAGCGGGAGCAAATGAGCAGTTCTTC.

This chain connects TRBV9 to TRBJ1-3; no firm D call. CDR3 size: 15 residues. CDR1 is SGDLS, CDR2 YYNGEE, per germline. V shed 3 bases and J shed 0 bases, with 10 bases lying between them. CDR3 region: CASSAEDFSGNTIYF. In nucleotides, the CDR3 is TGTGCCAGCAGCGCCGAGGACTTCTCTGGAAACACCATATATTTT.

The rearrangement joins TRBV5-1 to TRBJ2-1, with TRBD2 identical over 14 bases. Germline lookup yields CDR1 SGHRS and CDR2 YFSETQ. The V segment lost 7 bases and the J segment 3 bases; nucleotides outside the gene matches: 12. The CDR3 spans 18 residues. This CDR3 is CASAPGLAGVGLYNEQFF. In nucleotides, the CDR3 is TGCGCCAGCGCTCCGGGACTAGCGGGAGTGGGACTCTACAATGAGCAGTTCTTC.

V and J are TRBV6-5 and TRBJ1-1; possible D gene TRBD1, 5 bases. Trimming pared 5 bases from V and 4 bases from J, leaving 11 bases between. The CDR3 has 13 amino acids. Germline values: CDR1 MNHEY, CDR2 SVGAGI. This CDR3 is CASSAGGVTEAFF. Here the CDR3 DNA reads TGTGCCAGCAGTGCTGGGGGGGTCACTGAAGCTTTCTTT.

The chain has TRBV19 and TRBJ1-1; a weak D match, TRBD1 (6 bases). Germline CDR1 LNHDA, CDR2 SQIVND (reference sequence). This CDR3 is 19 amino acids long. The V gene lost 0 bases and the J gene lost 3 bases, with 23 bases spanning the gap. The CDR3 region is CASSIDLVGGGRYYTEAFF. CDR3 bases: TGTGCCAGTAGTATAGATCTGGTTGGGGGCGGCCGATATTACACTGAAGCTTTCTTT.

This chain joins TRBV2 and TRBJ2-7; D might be TRBD2 (5 bases). There are 15 residues in the CDR3. V lost 7 bases to trimming and J lost 1 base, with 17 bases between them. Germline V gene sequence: CDR1 SNHLY, CDR2 FYNNEI. The CDR3 DNA reads TGTGCCAGCAAATTGGCAGACTATGTTTCCTACGAGCAGTACTTC. Protein product: CASKLADYVSYEQYF.

The chain uses TRBV30 and TRBJ2-5; 7 bases are shared with TRBD2. The germline V gene has CDR1 GTSNPN and CDR2 SVGIG (reference sequence). The CDR3 is 14 amino acids. V was pared by 1 base and J by 7 bases, with 9 bases of the junction left unmatched. CDR3 DNA: TGTGCCTGGAGTGGCGGGACTATAGGTCGGACCCAGTACTTC. Amino acids: CAWSGGTIGRTQYF. Full variable domain (missing parts from reference TRBV30 and TRBJ2-5): SQTIHQWPATLVQPVGSPLSLECTVEGTSNPNLYWYRQAAGRGLQLLFYSVGIGQISSEVPQNLSASRPQDRQFILSSKKLLLSDSGFYLCAWSGGTIGRTQYFGPGTRLLVL.

This chain joins TRBV13 and TRBJ2-3, with TRBD2 matching 14 bases. With V trimmed by 2 bases and J by 3 bases, 4 bases remained unmatched. CDR3 length: 17 amino acids. Germline CDR1 and CDR2: PRHDT and FYEKMQ (reference sequence). The DNA of the CDR3 is TGTGCCAGCAGCTTATCGACTAGCGGGAGGGCGACAGATACGCAGTATTTT. This gives the protein CASSLSTSGRATDTQYF.

The genes are TRBV4-1 and TRBJ2-2, with TRBD2 identical over 10 bases. CDR3 length: 16 residues. Germline V lookup: CDR1 MGHRA, CDR2 YSYEKL. The J segment lost 4 bases and the V segment lost 8 bases, leaving 10 bases of the junction unmatched. The CDR3 protein is CASSPEREGITGELFF. The CDR3 DNA is TGCGCCAGCTCGCCGGAGCGGGAGGGGATCACCGGGGAGCTGTTTTTT.

This clone was recorded only once. The CDR3 bases are TGCGCCAGCAGGGCGGAGCCCGACTTCCCCTACGAGCAGTACTTC. This gives the protein CASRAEPDFPYEQYF. This chain joins TRBV4-1 and TRBJ2-7; D uncertain. The V and J ends lost 6 bases and 2 bases respectively, with 17 bases between them. Germline-derived CDR1 and CDR2 are MGHRA and YSYEKL. This CDR3 contains 15 residues.

This clone was picked up one time. This chain links TRBV2 with TRBJ1-6; 8 bases line up with TRBD1. The germline V gene has CDR1 SNHLY and CDR2 FYNNEI. The ends lost 3 bases at V and 5 bases at J; junction bases unmatched: 0. The CDR3 covers 14 residues. Here the CDR3 DNA reads TGTGCCAGCAGTGAGACAGGGGATAATTCACCCCTCCACTTT. Its protein is CASSETGDNSPLHF.

The genes are TRBV2 and TRBJ2-1, with 10 bases that match TRBD1. The V gene end was trimmed by 7 bases and the J gene end by 10 bases; junction bases not matched to a gene: 4. Germline CDR1 is SNHLY and CDR2 is FYNNEI. The CDR3 is made up of 12 amino acids. CDR3 nucleotide sequence: TGTGCCAGCACCAGGGACAGGGGCGAGCAGTTCTTC. Protein: CASTRDRGEQFF.

The V and J genes are TRBV2 and TRBJ2-1, with 12 bases fitting TRBD2. The CDR3 contains 16 residues. The junction had 7 bases not matched to a gene; V was cut back by 4 bases and J by 6 bases. Germline V CDR1 and CDR2: SNHLY, FYNNEI. DNA of the CDR3: TGTGCCAGCAGTGTTCGACTAGCGGGAGAACGCAATGAGCAGTTCTTC. Protein sequence: CASSVRLAGERNEQFF.

J is TRBJ2-7 and V is TRBV19; tentatively, D is TRBD1 (5 bases). The ends were cut back, 3 bases at V and 2 bases at J, with 8 bases in the middle. The CDR3 is 13 amino acids. Germline values: CDR1 LNHDA, CDR2 SQIVND (reference sequence). The DNA of the CDR3 is TGTGCCAGTAGTATGGGGCCCACCTACGAGCAGTACTTC. This sequence encodes CASSMGPTYEQYF.